The entry that follows covers one T cell receptor (beta chain) sequence. The data were taken from a study of blood T cell repertoires in COVID-19. Looking at the study overall: The United States, Italy and Spain were the sources of the acute and convalescent COVID-19 samples.

In terms of age and location, participants ranged from about 18 to 89 years and lived in about 25 US areas. Participants were placed into cohorts based on the clinical history they reported. Source study methods: Reference gene primer amplification gave nucleated cell count estimates. TCRdb's copy holds only in-frame clones and misses some; the assay was immunoSEQ multiplex PCR. V, J and clone size reflect that table, while D and trimming were determined from the DNA. The table includes 250,000 to 350,000 clones, approximately 81% detected once. Sequenced: PBMCs or T cells enriched from blood (not recorded which). This clonotype was obtained from a woman aged 45 to 65 who had recovered from COVID-19.

CDR3 sequence: CATGLDLNIQYF. The CDR3 DNA is TGTGCCACCGGACTAGATCTAAACATTCAGTACTTC. The chain is built from TRBV12-3 or TRBV12-4 and TRBJ2-4; 7 nucleotides line up with TRBD2. This CDR3 spans 12 amino acids. After removal of 10 bases from V and 6 bases from J, the junction contained 6 bases not matched to a gene.